This is a list of T cell receptor beta chains from one sample in a study of blood T cell repertoires in COVID-19. This table comes from immunoSEQ multiplex PCR, and its TCRdb copy is limited to in-frame clones, with some not included. Among under 200,000 clones, roughly 78% were seen once, and the ten largest hold approximately 7.7%. Sequencing used peripheral blood. The receptors come from a woman in her sixties with COVID-19, enrolled during active disease. The CDR3 runs from the conserved cysteine through the conserved F or W. A D gene is named only where the DNA matches it firmly.

j_gene: TRBJ2-6; v_gene: TRBV7-9; len: 15; d_gene: .; CDR3aa: CASSPPGSGANVLTF
j_gene: TRBJ1-5; v_gene: TRBV3-1/TRBV3-2; len: 16; d_gene: .; CDR3aa: CASSQDISTNNQPQHF
j_gene: TRBJ2-3; v_gene: TRBV11-3; len: 15; d_gene: TRBD2; CDR3aa: CASSLVGTSGDTQYF
j_gene: TRBJ2-3; v_gene: TRBV10-3; len: 13; d_gene: .; CDR3aa: CAIGSFSTDTQYF
j_gene: TRBJ2-3; v_gene: TRBV19; len: 13; d_gene: .; CDR3aa: CASRRGGTDTQYF
j_gene: TRBJ1-4; v_gene: TRBV27; len: 15; d_gene: TRBD1; CDR3aa: CASSFRTGGGEKLFF
j_gene: TRBJ1-6; v_gene: TRBV27; len: 15; d_gene: TRBD1; CDR3aa: CASSPTGGWNSPLHF
j_gene: TRBJ2-7; v_gene: TRBV21-1; len: 18; d_gene: .; CDR3aa: CASSIGQGASGRLYEQYF
j_gene: TRBJ1-4; v_gene: TRBV20-1; len: 13; d_gene: .; CDR3aa: CSASPQSGEKLFF
j_gene: TRBJ2-1; v_gene: TRBV6-2/TRBV6-3; len: 20; d_gene: .; CDR3aa: CASSYSKIRKELGPYNEQFF
j_gene: TRBJ1-5; v_gene: TRBV7-2; len: 15; d_gene: .; CDR3aa: CASSFEGQPNQPQHF
j_gene: TRBJ2-5; v_gene: TRBV10-3; len: 12; d_gene: TRBD2; CDR3aa: CAAGGIQETQYF
j_gene: TRBJ1-4; v_gene: TRBV4-1; len: 14; d_gene: .; CDR3aa: CASSQFGGGEKLFF
j_gene: TRBJ2-2; v_gene: TRBV19; len: 12; d_gene: .; CDR3aa: CASSIRSGQLFF